One T cell receptor (beta chain) is described in this entry. This sample stems from a study of blood T cell repertoires in COVID-19. The table came from immunoSEQ multiplex PCR; TCRdb's copy has only in-frame clones and leaves some out. The data show almost 200,000 clones, 85% seen once. V lost 4 bases, J lost 5 bases, and 8 bases stayed unmatched. Germline V gene data show CDR1 as KGHSH and CDR2 as LQKENI. The CDR3 is 15 amino acids. This chain connects TRBV18 to TRBJ1-2; 9 bases line up with TRBD1. The receptor was isolated from a man aged 55-75 years with COVID-19, enrolled during active disease. The sample was peripheral blood. The CDR3 region is CASSLRQGEGYGYTF. The DNA of the CDR3 is TGTGCCAGCTCACTCCGACAGGGGGAGGGATATGGCTACACCTTC.